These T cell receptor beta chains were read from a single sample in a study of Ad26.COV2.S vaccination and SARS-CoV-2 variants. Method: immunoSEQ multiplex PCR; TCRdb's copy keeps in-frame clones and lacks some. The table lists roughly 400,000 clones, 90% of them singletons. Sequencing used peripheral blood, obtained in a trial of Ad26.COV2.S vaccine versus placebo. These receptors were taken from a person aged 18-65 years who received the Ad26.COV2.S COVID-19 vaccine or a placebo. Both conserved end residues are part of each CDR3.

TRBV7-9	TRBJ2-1	CASSLALGGSFYNEQFF
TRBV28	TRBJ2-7	CASSTFGGAHEQYF
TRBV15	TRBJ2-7	CATSRDGGVDEQYF
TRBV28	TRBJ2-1	CASVPSPGDTIVNEQFF
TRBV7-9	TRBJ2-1	CASSFGGRSSYNEQFF
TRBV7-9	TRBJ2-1	CASSLGLVDEQFF
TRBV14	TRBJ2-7	CASSQDGRYGEQYF
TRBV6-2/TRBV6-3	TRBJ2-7	CASSLRTARGYEQYF
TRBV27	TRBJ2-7	CASSLQREATYEQYF
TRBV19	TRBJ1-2	CASSILGQGRDYGYTF
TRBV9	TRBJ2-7	CASSVLAGVSSEQYF
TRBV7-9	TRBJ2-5	CASSRQGAGETQYF
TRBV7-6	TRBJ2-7	CASSLNLGTYEQYF
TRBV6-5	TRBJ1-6	CASSTSPGGGSPLHF
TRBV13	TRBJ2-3	CASSPGGQALGDTQYF
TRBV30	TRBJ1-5	CAWSGPGGLTQHF
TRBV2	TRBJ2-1	CASSIIPYNEQFF
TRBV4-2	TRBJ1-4	CASSLNELSREKLFF
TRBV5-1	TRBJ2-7	CASSAGGTYEQYF
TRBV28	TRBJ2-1	CASSFTSGRNRRRWGEQFF
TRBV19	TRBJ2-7	CASSIGDSSYEQYF
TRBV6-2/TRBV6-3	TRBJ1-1	CASSYGPNTEAFF
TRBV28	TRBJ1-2	CASSIQDRGSYGYTF
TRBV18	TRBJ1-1	CASSPPLGAAFF
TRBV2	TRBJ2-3	CASDLRLRTDTQYF
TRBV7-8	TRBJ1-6	CASSLPAGVNSPLHF
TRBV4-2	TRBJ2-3	CASSPTPDRGLTDTQYF
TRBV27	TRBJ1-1	CASTRGGLNTEAFF
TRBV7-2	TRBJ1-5	CASSLGRGGPSNQPQHF
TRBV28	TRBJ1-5	CASSYGAGETQPQHF
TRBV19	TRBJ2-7	CASSIGQPAPYEQYF
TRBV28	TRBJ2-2	CAVVGSGELFF
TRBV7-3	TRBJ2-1	CASSLTRADDEQFF
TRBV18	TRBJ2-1	CASSPGSHFSGNEQFF
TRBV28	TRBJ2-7	CATGKDGTYEQYF
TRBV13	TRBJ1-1	CASSGQGLQDTEAFF
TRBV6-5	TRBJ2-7	CASSTGYEQYF
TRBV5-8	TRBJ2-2	CASSLAPGRVGELFF
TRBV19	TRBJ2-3	CASSTPTGGTDTQYF